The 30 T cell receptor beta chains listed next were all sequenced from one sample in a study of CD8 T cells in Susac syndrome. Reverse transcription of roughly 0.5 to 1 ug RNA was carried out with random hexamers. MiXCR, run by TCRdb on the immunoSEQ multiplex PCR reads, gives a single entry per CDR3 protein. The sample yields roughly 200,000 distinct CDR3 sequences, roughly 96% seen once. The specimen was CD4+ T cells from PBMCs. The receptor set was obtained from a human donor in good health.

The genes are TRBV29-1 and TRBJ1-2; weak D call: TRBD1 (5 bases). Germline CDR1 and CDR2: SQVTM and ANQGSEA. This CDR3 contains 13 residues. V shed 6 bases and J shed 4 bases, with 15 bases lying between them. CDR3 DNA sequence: TGCAGCGTCCCACAGGTGGGCCTCTATGGCTACACCTTC. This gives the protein CSVPQVGLYGYTF.

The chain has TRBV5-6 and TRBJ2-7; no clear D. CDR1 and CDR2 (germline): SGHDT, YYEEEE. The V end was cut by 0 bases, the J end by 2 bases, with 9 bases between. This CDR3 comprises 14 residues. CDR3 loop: CASSLAGRAYEQYV. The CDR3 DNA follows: TGTGCCAGCAGCTTGGCCGGTAGGGCCTACGAGCAGTACGTC.

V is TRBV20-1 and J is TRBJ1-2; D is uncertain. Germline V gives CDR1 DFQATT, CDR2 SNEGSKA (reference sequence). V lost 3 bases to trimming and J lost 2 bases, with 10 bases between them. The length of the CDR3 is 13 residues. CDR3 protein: CSASPGVNYGYTF. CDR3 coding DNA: TGCAGTGCTAGTCCAGGTGTGAACTATGGCTACACCTTC.

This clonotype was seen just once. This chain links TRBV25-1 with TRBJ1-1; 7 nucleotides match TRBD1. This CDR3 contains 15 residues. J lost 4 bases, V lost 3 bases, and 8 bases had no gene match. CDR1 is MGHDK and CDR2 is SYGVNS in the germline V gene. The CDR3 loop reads CASSDGQAWATEAFF. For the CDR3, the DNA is TGTGCCAGCAGTGATGGACAGGCGTGGGCCACTGAAGCTTTCTTT.

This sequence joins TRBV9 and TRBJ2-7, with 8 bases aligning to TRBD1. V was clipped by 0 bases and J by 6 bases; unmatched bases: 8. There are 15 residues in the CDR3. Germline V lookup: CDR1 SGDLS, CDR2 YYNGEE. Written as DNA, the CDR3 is TGTGCCAGCAGCGTAGCTTGGCAGGGGGCGTCCGAGCAGTACTTC. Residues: CASSVAWQGASEQYF.

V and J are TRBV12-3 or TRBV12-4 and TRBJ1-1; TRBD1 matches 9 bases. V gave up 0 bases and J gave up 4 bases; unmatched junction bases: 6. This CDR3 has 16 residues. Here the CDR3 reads CASSLAGGQGSTEAFF. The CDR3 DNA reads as TGTGCCAGCAGTTTAGCGGGGGGACAGGGCAGCACTGAAGCTTTCTTT.

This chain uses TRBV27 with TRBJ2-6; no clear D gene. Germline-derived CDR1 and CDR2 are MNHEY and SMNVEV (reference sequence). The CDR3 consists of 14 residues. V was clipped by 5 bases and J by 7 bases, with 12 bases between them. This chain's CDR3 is CASSPTGGANVLTF. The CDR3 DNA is TGTGCCAGCAGTCCCACCGGTGGCGCCAACGTCCTGACTTTC.

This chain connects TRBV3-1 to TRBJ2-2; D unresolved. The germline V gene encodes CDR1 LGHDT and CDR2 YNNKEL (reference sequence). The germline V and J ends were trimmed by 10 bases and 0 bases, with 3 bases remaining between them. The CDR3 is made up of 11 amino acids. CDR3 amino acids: CATTNTGELFF. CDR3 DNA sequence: TGTGCCACCACGAACACCGGGGAGCTGTTTTTT.

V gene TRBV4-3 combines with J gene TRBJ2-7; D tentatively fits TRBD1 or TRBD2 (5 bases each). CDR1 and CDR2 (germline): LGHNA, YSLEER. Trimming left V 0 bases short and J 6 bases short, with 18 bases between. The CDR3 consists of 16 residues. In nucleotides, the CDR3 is TGCGCCAGCAGCCAAGAAATAACAGGCCTGGGACCCGAGCAGTACTTC. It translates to CASSQEITGLGPEQYF.

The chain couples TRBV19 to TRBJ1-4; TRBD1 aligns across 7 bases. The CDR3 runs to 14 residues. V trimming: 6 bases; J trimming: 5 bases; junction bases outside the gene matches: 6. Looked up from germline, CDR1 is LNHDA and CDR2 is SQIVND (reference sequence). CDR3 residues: CASRRTGGNEKLFF. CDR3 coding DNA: TGTGCCAGTAGACGGACAGGCGGCAATGAAAAACTGTTTTTT.

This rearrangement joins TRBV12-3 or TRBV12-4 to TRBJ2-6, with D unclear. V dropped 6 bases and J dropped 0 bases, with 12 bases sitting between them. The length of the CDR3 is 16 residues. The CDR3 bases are TGTGCCAGCAGCCTGGGCAGTTTCTCTGGGGCCAACGTCCTGACTTTC. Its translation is CASSLGSFSGANVLTF.

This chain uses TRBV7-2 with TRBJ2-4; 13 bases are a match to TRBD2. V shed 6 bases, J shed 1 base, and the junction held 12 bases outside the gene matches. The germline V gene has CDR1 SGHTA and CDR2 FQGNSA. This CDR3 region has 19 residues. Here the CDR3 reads CASSRGRTSGGRAKNIQYF. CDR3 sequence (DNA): TGTGCCAGCAGTCGTGGACGGACTAGCGGGGGCCGGGCCAAAAACATTCAGTACTTC.

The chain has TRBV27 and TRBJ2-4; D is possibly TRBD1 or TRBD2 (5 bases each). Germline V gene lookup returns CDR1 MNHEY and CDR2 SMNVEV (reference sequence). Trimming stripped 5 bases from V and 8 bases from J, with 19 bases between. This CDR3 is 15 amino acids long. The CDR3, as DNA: TGTGCCAGCAGTATGAACCGGGACGGGCGGGACATTCAGTACTTC. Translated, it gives CASSMNRDGRDIQYF.

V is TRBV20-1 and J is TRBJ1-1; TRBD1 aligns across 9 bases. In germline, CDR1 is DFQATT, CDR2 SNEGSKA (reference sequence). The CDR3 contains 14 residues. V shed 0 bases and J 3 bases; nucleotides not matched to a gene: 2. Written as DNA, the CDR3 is TGCAGTGCTAGAGAGGGACAGGGCCACACTGAAGCTTTCTTT. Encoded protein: CSAREGQGHTEAFF.

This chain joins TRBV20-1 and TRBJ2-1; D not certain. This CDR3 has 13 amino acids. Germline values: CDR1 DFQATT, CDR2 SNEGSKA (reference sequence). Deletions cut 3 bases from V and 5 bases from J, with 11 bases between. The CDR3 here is CSARVKDNNEQFF. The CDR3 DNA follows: TGCAGTGCTAGGGTGAAGGATAACAATGAGCAGTTCTTC.

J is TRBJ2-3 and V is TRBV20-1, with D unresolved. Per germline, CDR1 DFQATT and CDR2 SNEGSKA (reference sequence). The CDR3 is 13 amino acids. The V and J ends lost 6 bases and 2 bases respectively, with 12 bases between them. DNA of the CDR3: TGCAGTGCCGAACTAAGCTCCACAGATACGCAGTATTTT. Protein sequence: CSAELSSTDTQYF.

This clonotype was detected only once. CDR3 in amino acids: CASSERRTGYNGYTF. The DNA for the CDR3 is TGTGCCAGCAGTGAAAGGAGGACAGGGTATAATGGCTACACCTTC. This chain joins TRBV2 and TRBJ1-2; TRBD1 matches 8 bases. Germline V gives CDR1 SNHLY, CDR2 FYNNEI. Losses at the gene ends were 2 bases for V and 6 bases for J; bases not matched to a gene: 8. CDR3 length: 15 residues. The variable domain in full, completed from reference TRBV2 and TRBJ1-2, reads EPEVTQTPSHQVTQMGQEVILRCVPISNHLYFYWYRQILGQKVEFLVSFYNNEISEKSEIFDDQFSVERPDGSNFTLKIRSTKLEDSAMYFCASSERRTGYNGYTFGSGTRLTVV.

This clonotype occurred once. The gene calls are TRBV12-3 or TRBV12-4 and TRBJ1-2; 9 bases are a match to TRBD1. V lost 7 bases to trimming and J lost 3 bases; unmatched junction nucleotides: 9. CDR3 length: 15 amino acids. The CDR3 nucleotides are TGTGCCAGCACCACCGGGACAGGGATCCACTATGGCTACACCTTC. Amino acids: CASTTGTGIHYGYTF.

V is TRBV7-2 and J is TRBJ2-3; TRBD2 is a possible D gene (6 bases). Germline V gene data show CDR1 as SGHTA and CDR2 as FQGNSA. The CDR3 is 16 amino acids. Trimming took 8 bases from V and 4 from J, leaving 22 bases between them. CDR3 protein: CASPPAGLEGADTQYF. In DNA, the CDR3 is TGTGCCAGCCCCCCGGCGGGCCTGGAGGGCGCAGATACGCAGTATTTT. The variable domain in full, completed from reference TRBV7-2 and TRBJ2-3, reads GAGVSQSPSNKVTEKGKDVELRCDPISGHTALYWYRQSLGQGLEFLIYFQGNSAPDKSGLPSDRFSAERTGGSVSTLTIQRTQQEDSAVYLCASPPAGLEGADTQYFGPGTRLTVL.

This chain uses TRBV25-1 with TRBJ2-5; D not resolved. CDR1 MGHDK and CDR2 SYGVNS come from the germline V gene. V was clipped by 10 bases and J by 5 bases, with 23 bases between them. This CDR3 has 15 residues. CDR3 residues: CATSEPVSVLETQYF. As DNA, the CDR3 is TGTGCCACTTCAGAGCCGGTCTCGGTCCTGGAGACCCAGTACTTC.

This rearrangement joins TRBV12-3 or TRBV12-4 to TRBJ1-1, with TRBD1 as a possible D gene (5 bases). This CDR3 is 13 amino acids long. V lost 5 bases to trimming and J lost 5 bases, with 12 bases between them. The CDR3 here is CASSPGGITEAFF. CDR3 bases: TGTGCCAGCAGTCCCGGGGGAATTACTGAAGCTTTCTTT.

The CDR3 spells CSAPPPARETQYF. In DNA, the CDR3 is TGCAGTGCCCCCCCTCCTGCTAGAGAGACCCAGTACTTC. This rearrangement joins TRBV20-1 to TRBJ2-5; D unclear. The CDR3 covers 13 residues. V lost 6 bases, J lost 4 bases, and 15 bases lay in between. CDR1 DFQATT and CDR2 SNEGSKA come from the germline V gene (reference sequence).

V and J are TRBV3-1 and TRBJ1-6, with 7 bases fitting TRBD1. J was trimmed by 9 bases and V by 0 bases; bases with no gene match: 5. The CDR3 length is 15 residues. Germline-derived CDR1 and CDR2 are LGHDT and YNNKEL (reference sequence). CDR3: CASSQDSGGVSPLHF. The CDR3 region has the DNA TGTGCCAGCAGCCAAGATTCAGGGGGGGTTTCACCCCTCCACTTT.

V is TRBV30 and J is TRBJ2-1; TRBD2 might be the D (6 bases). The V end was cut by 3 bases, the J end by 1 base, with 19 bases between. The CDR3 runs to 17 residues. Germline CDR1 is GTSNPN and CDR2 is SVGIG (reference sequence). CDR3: CAWRAEGGRISYNEQFF. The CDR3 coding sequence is TGTGCCTGGAGAGCCGAGGGTGGGAGGATATCCTACAATGAGCAGTTCTTC.

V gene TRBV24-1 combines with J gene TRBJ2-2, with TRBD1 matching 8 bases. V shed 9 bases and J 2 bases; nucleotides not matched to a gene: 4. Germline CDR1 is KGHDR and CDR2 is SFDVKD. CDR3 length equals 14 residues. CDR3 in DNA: TGTGCCACCCGGGGACAGGAAAACACCGGGGAGCTGTTTTTT. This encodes CATRGQENTGELFF.

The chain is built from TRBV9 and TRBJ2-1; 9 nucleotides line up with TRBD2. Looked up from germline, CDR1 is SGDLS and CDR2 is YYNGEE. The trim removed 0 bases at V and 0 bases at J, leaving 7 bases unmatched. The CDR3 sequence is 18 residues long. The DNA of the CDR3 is TGTGCCAGCAGCGTAGACGCGGGAGGGCCAGCCTCCTACAATGAGCAGTTCTTC. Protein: CASSVDAGGPASYNEQFF. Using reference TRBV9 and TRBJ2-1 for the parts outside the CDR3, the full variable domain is DSGVTQTPKHLITATGQRVTLRCSPRSGDLSVYWYQQSLDQGLQFLIQYYNGEERAKGNILERFSAQQFPDLHSELNLSSLELGDSALYFCASSVDAGGPASYNEQFFGPGTRLTVL.

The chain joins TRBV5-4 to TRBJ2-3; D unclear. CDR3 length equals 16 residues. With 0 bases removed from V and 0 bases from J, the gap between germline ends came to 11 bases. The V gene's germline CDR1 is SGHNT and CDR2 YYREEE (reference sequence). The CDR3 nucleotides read TGTGCCAGCAGCTTGGGTGTCGGAACTAGCACAGATACGCAGTATTTT. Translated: CASSLGVGTSTDTQYF.

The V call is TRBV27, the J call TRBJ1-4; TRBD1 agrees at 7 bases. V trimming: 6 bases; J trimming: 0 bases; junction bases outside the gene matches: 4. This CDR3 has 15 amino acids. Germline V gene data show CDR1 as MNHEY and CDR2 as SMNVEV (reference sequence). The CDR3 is CASSRQGPTNEKLFF. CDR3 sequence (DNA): TGTGCCAGCAGCCGACAGGGCCCAACTAATGAAAAACTGTTTTTT.

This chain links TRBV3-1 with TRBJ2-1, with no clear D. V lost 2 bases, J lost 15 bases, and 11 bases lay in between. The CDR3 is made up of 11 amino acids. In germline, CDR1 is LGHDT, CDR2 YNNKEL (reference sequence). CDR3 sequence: CASSQSVTVFF. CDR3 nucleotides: TGTGCCAGCAGCCAATCCGTCACAGTGTTCTTC.

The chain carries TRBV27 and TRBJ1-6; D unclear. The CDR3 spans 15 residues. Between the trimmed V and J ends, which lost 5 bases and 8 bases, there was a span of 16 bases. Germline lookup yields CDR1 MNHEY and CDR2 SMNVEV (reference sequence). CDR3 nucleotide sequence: TGTGCCAGCAGTCAACCCCGAGGTTTCGATTCACCCCTCCACTTT. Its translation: CASSQPRGFDSPLHF.